Listed below are T cell receptor beta chains from one sample, sequenced in a study of blood T cells in healthy people across ages. TCRdb re-called the 5' RACE reads with MiXCR, one entry per CDR3 protein. Seen here are more than 650,000 distinct CDR3 sequences, 22% observed once, and the top ten hold around 21%. Sequenced input: blood. Every receptor here comes from a man aged 70-80 years in good health. Both conserved end residues are part of each CDR3. The D gene is left open where the match is weak. Clone size is not always given. Where it is, it says once, few, many or a class for expanded clones.

D	size	J	V	CDR3	DNA
TRBD2	few	TRBJ2-3	TRBV10-3	CAISRLAGGGTDTQYF	TGTGCCATCAGCAGACTAGCGGGAGGAGGCACAGATACGCAGTATTTT
TRBD2	few	TRBJ2-3	TRBV3-1	CASSQGTSFGTQYF	TGTGCCAGCAGCCAAGGGACTAGCTTCGGGACCCAGTACTTT
NA	many	TRBJ1-2	TRBV6-2/TRBV6-3	CASSYSVYGYTF	TGTGCCAGCAGTTACTCAGTCTATGGCTACACCTTC
NA	few	TRBJ2-3	TRBV13	CASSRERPYTDTQYF	TGTGCCAGCAGCCGCGAGCGGCCCTACACAGATACGCAGTATTTT
NA	NA	TRBJ2-7	TRBV27	CASSSYNNREQYF	TGTGCCAGCAGTTCGTATAACAACAGAGAGCAGTACTTC
TRBD1	NA	TRBJ1-2	TRBV12-3/TRBV12-4	CASSLRLFGQGAYGYTF	TGTGCCAGCAGTTTAAGGCTATTCGGACAGGGGGCCTATGGCTACACCTTC
TRBD2	few	TRBJ2-5	TRBV7-9	CASSLARLAGDSQYF	TGTGCCAGCAGCTTAGCGCGGCTAGCGGGTGATTCCCAGTACTTC
TRBD1	few	TRBJ1-1	TRBV5-1	CASSLGDRVGDHTEAFF	TGCGCCAGCAGCTTGGGAGACAGGGTAGGGGACCACACTGAAGCTTTCTTT
NA	few	TRBJ2-5	TRBV7-8	CASSLGGAEWETQYF	TGTGCCAGCAGCTTGGGGGGCGCAGAATGGGAGACCCAGTACTTC
NA	few	TRBJ2-3	TRBV9	CASSIRPLTDTQYF	TGTGCCAGCAGCATCCGGCCACTCACAGATACGCAGTATTTT
TRBD1	few	TRBJ1-6	TRBV7-9	CASSSAGGRNSPLHF	TGTGCCAGCAGCTCCGCAGGGGGCCGGAATTCACCCCTCCACTTT
NA	few	TRBJ1-2	TRBV3-1	CASSQQGVDYGYTF	TGTGCCAGCAGCCAACAGGGCGTGGACTATGGCTACACCTTC
NA	NA	TRBJ2-6	TRBV12-3/TRBV12-4	CASSIYRDGANVLTF	TGTGCCAGCAGTATCTACAGGGATGGGGCCAACGTCCTGACTTTC
NA	few	TRBJ1-2	TRBV12-3/TRBV12-4	CASSSLSPLSYGYTF	TGTGCCAGCAGTTCTCTGTCCCCACTCAGCTATGGCTACACCTTC
TRBD2	few	TRBJ2-1	TRBV7-2	CASSSAGTSGYNEQFF	TGTGCCAGCAGCTCAGCCGGGACTAGCGGTTACAATGAGCAGTTCTTC
NA	NA	TRBJ1-2	TRBV3-1	CASRPSTGNYGYTF	TGTGCCAGCAGACCCTCGACGGGAAACTATGGCTACACCTTC
NA	NA	TRBJ2-6	TRBV5-5	CASSFATNSGANVLTF	TGTGCCAGCAGCTTTGCCACCAACTCTGGGGCCAACGTCCTGACTTTC
TRBD2	few	TRBJ2-3	TRBV20-1	CSATAGENTDTQYF	TGCAGTGCTACAGCGGGGGAGAACACAGATACGCAGTATTTT
NA	few	TRBJ1-1	TRBV20-1	CSAYGGQNTEAFF	TGCAGTGCCTATGGGGGGCAGAACACTGAAGCTTTCTTT
TRBD1	NA	TRBJ2-3	TRBV11-2	CASSQPLTGGGTDTQYF	TGTGCCAGCAGCCAACCACTGACAGGGGGCGGCACAGATACGCAGTATTTT
TRBD1	NA	TRBJ1-1	TRBV3-1	CASSQETGRVQAFF	TGTGCCAGCAGCCAAGAGACAGGGAGGGTTCAAGCTTTCTTT
TRBD2	few	TRBJ2-1	TRBV7-2	CASSLAKTSAMEQFF	TGTGCCAGCAGCTTAGCCAAGACTAGCGCTATGGAGCAGTTCTTC
NA	few	TRBJ1-2	TRBV9	CASSPRRVIDGYTF	TGTGCCAGCAGCCCCCGGAGGGTTATCGATGGCTACACCTTC
NA	few	TRBJ1-5	TRBV7-9	CASSRRGSNQPQHF	TGTGCCAGCAGCCGGCGGGGGAGCAATCAGCCCCAGCATTTT
NA	NA	TRBJ2-5	TRBV10-3	CAISQGSGETQYF	TGTGCCATCAGTCAGGGATCGGGGGAGACCCAGTACTTC
TRBD1	NA	TRBJ2-6	TRBV4-1	CASSQDDPWTGVAGANVLTF	TGCGCCAGCAGCCAAGATGACCCCTGGACAGGGGTCGCTGGGGCCAACGTCCTGACTTTC
NA	many	TRBJ1-4	TRBV27	CASSPSGTYNEKLFF	TGTGCCAGCAGCCCGTCCGGGACATATAATGAAAAACTGTTTTTT
NA	NA	TRBJ2-3	TRBV7-2	CASSLFGNSWGVMTDTQYF	TGTGCCAGCAGCTTATTTGGAAACTCGTGGGGTGTGATGACAGATACGCAGTATTTT
NA	few	TRBJ2-5	TRBV4-1	CASSQEGGGPETQYF	TGCGCCAGCAGCCAAGAAGGGGGGGGCCCAGAGACCCAGTACTTC
TRBD1	NA	TRBJ1-4	TRBV19	CASSPMTGENEKLFF	TGTGCCAGTAGCCCCATGACAGGGGAAAATGAAAAACTGTTTTTT
NA	few	TRBJ2-4	TRBV3-1	CASSPHLGPIQYF	TGTGCCAGCAGCCCTCATCTTGGTCCCATTCAGTACTTC
NA	NA	TRBJ2-1	TRBV10-3	CAISEDGGGYNEQFF	TGTGCCATCAGTGAGGACGGAGGGGGTTACAATGAGCAGTTCTTC
NA	few	TRBJ2-1	TRBV7-9	CASSSHYNEQFF	TGTGCCAGCAGCTCCCACTACAATGAGCAGTTCTTC
TRBD2	few	TRBJ2-5	TRBV27	CASSLGTSGSRETQYF	TGTGCCAGCAGTTTGGGGACTAGCGGGAGTAGAGAGACCCAGTACTTC
NA	few	TRBJ2-3	TRBV12-3/TRBV12-4	CASSLGALGDTQYF	TGTGCCAGCAGTCTGGGGGCCCTGGGGGATACGCAGTATTTT
NA	NA	TRBJ2-1	TRBV11-2	CASSFRDGQIYNEQFF	TGTGCCAGCAGCTTCCGGGACGGGCAAATTTACAATGAGCAGTTCTTC
NA	NA	TRBJ2-1	TRBV14	CASSSDYLIDNEQFF	TGTGCCAGCAGCTCGGACTACCTCATCGACAATGAGCAGTTCTTC
TRBD1	NA	TRBJ1-1	TRBV12-3/TRBV12-4	CASSFIAGGNTEAFF	TGTGCCAGCAGTTTTATTGCAGGGGGGAACACTGAAGCTTTCTTT
TRBD1	few	TRBJ1-5	TRBV6-2/TRBV6-3	CASSYGSGTGGSQSQHF	TGTGCCAGCAGTTACGGTTCAGGGACAGGGGGCTCTCAGTCCCAGCATTTT
NA	NA	TRBJ1-6	TRBV6-5	CASSYGLGGRSPLHF	TGTGCCAGCAGTTATGGCCTCGGGGGTCGATCACCCCTCCACTTT
NA	many	TRBJ1-1	TRBV29-1	CSVGVADTEAFF	TGCAGCGTGGGGGTAGCGGACACTGAAGCTTTCTTT
NA	many	TRBJ2-5	TRBV29-1	CSAVLAEETQYF	TGCAGCGCTGTACTAGCAGAAGAGACCCAGTACTTC
TRBD2	few	TRBJ2-3	TRBV5-1	CASSVLRSGGLTDTQYF	TGCGCCAGCAGCGTACTGAGAAGCGGGGGCCTCACAGATACGCAGTATTTT
NA	few	TRBJ1-5	TRBV12-3/TRBV12-4	CASTTQGGWVEWGYQPQHF	TGTGCCAGCACCACACAGGGAGGTTGGGTGGAATGGGGGTATCAGCCCCAGCATTTT
NA	once	TRBJ1-4	TRBV3-1	CASSQDPGRMVF	TGTGCCAGCAGCCAAGATCCAGGAAGGATGGTTTTT
NA	NA	TRBJ1-3	TRBV3-1	CASSPEGSISGNTIYF	TGTGCCAGCAGCCCCGAGGGTTCCATCTCTGGAAACACCATATATTTT
NA	few	TRBJ2-7	TRBV6-5	CASSDGDEQYF	TGTGCCAGCAGCGATGGGGACGAGCAGTACTTC
TRBD2	once	TRBJ2-7	TRBV19	CASRRSGGAYEQYF	TGTGCCAGTAGGAGAAGCGGGGGGGCGTACGAGCAGTACTTC
TRBD1	many	TRBJ2-1	TRBV12-3/TRBV12-4	CASSPRPTGTNEQFF	TGTGCCAGCAGTCCCAGGCCGACAGGGACCAATGAGCAGTTCTTC
TRBD2	many	TRBJ2-1	TRBV5-1	CASSRLAGAYNEQFF	TGCGCCAGCAGCCGACTAGCGGGGGCTTACAATGAGCAGTTCTTC
TRBD1	NA	TRBJ2-5	TRBV20-1	CSARFLQGIVTQYF	TGCAGTGCTAGATTCCTACAGGGGATAGTGACCCAGTACTTC
NA	once	TRBJ2-5	TRBV20-1	CSAKERSGGVGETQYF	TGCAGTGCTAAAGAACGGTCCGGGGGTGTCGGAGAGACCCAGTACTTC
NA	NA	TRBJ2-1	TRBV3-1	CASSRGGASEYNEQFF	TGTGCCAGCAGCCGGGGGGGGGCTAGCGAGTACAATGAGCAGTTCTTC